What follows are 11 T cell receptor beta chains derived from one specimen sequenced in a study of radiation and T cells in renal cell carcinoma (dated by TCRdb to the early 2020s). The library relied on the immunoSEQ multiplex PCR assay. This immuneACCESS table, as held by TCRdb, lists in-frame sequences with V and J called but not all clones. Of the missing ones, under half trace to an unresolved V gene in checked studies; the others have no known cause. This sample has 130,000 to 150,000 clones in its table, and about 88% of those were observed once. The top ten clonotypes cover 3.5% to 5% of the sample. The time point label on this specimen signifies: baseline pretreatment blood. What the treatment or condition label conveys for this sample: 15 Gy SBRT to primary tumor, nephrectomy 4 weeks later. This material consisted of blood, taken from a patient whose treatment included radiotherapy and nephrectomy. These receptors came from a woman aged 70 to 79 with renal cell carcinoma.

This chain uses TRBV28 with TRBJ1-2; no clear D gene. The CDR3 is 14 residues long. V lost 1 base to trimming and J lost 5 bases, with 11 bases between them. Germline values: CDR1 MDHEN, CDR2 SYDVKM. The DNA of the CDR3 is TGTGCCAGCAGTTTATCGGAGGCCAGATATGGCTACACCTTC. Protein sequence: CASSLSEARYGYTF.

The chain is built from TRBV15 and TRBJ2-2; the D gene is possibly TRBD2 (6 bases). The CDR3 contains 16 residues. Trimming cost V 0 bases and J 4 bases, with 12 bases left between them. Per germline, CDR1 LNHNV and CDR2 YYDKDF (reference sequence). The CDR3: CATSRDQPGGTGELFF. In nucleotides, the CDR3 is TGTGCCACCAGCAGAGATCAGCCCGGGGGCACCGGGGAGCTGTTTTTT.

The J gene is TRBJ1-2, the V gene TRBV9; 9 positions agree with TRBD1. Germline V CDR1 and CDR2: SGDLS, YYNGEE. Trimming took 3 bases from V and 1 from J; bases not matched to a gene: 4. The CDR3 length is 15 residues. CDR3 sequence (DNA): TGTGCCAGCAGCGCGGGACAGGGATTTAACTATGGCTACACCTTC. It specifies CASSAGQGFNYGYTF.

This clone has a handful of counts. The chain carries TRBV5-1 and TRBJ2-7; tentative D call: TRBD2 (5 bases). Germline-derived CDR1 and CDR2 are SGHRS and YFSETQ. The V gene lost 2 bases and the J gene lost 3 bases, with 12 bases spanning the gap. The CDR3 has 14 residues. Here the CDR3 DNA reads TGCGCCAGCAGCTTAGGGCAGGCGGGCTACGAGCAGTACTTC. Translating it yields CASSLGQAGYEQYF.

The V and J genes are TRBV5-1 and TRBJ2-7; tentative D call: TRBD1 (6 bases). This CDR3 is 14 amino acids long. The V end lost 2 bases, the J end lost 2 bases, and 11 bases lay between the germline ends. Germline V gene sequence: CDR1 SGHRS, CDR2 YFSETQ. The CDR3 coding sequence is TGCGCCAGCAGCTTCCAGACAGGTCCCTACGAGCAGTACTTC. It encodes CASSFQTGPYEQYF.

V and J are TRBV6-6 and TRBJ2-3; D gene unclear. Trimming left V 2 bases short and J 7 bases short, with 7 bases between. Germline CDR1 is MNHNY and CDR2 is SVGAGI (reference sequence). This CDR3 is 12 amino acids long. CDR3 amino acids: CASSYIDYTQYF. The CDR3 region has the DNA TGTGCCAGCAGTTACATAGACTATACGCAGTATTTT.

This chain links TRBV28 with TRBJ1-4; 8 bases agree with TRBD1. The CDR3 sequence is 16 residues long. The V gene end was trimmed by 5 bases and the J gene end by 3 bases; junction bases not matched to a gene: 8. Germline values: CDR1 MDHEN, CDR2 SYDVKM. CDR3 sequence reads: CASSPTGGRANEKLFF. DNA for the CDR3: TGTGCCAGCAGTCCTACAGGGGGTAGGGCTAATGAAAAACTGTTTTTT.

The rearrangement joins TRBV25-1 to TRBJ1-3; D perhaps matches TRBD1 (5 bases). There are 15 residues in the CDR3. The germline CDR1 and CDR2 sequences are MGHDK and SYGVNS. The germline V and J ends were trimmed by 3 bases and 0 bases, with 9 bases remaining between them. In nucleotides, the CDR3 is TGTGCCAGCAGTGACCGGGGGAGCTCTGGAAACACCATATATTTT. It yields the protein CASSDRGSSGNTIYF. Combining the CDR3 with reference TRBV25-1 and TRBJ1-3 gives the whole variable domain EADIYQTPRYLVIGTGKKITLECSQTMGHDKMYWYQQDPGMELHLIHYSYGVNSTEKGDLSSESTVSRIRTEHFPLTLESARPSHTSQYLCASSDRGSSGNTIYFGEGSWLTVV.

The chain has TRBV7-2 and TRBJ2-1; TRBD2 matches 7 bases. The CDR3 sequence is 16 residues long. Losses at the gene ends were 5 bases for V and 3 bases for J; bases not matched to a gene: 10. Germline V gene sequence: CDR1 SGHTA, CDR2 FQGNSA. This chain's CDR3 is CASSNPGGGYYNEQFF. The CDR3 bases are TGTGCCAGCAGCAACCCCGGCGGGGGATACTACAATGAGCAGTTCTTC.

V gene TRBV30 combines with J gene TRBJ1-2; D gene uncertain. The CDR3 extends over 12 amino acids. Germline V gene lookup returns CDR1 GTSNPN and CDR2 SVGIG (reference sequence). The V and J ends lost 4 bases and 4 bases respectively, with 10 bases between them. The CDR3 nucleotides read TGTGCCTGGATGGCACAGTCCTATGGCTACACCTTC. Its protein product is CAWMAQSYGYTF.

The V gene is TRBV4-1, the J gene TRBJ1-5, with a weak D call TRBD1 (5 bases). The V end lost 6 bases, the J end lost 1 base, and 13 bases lay between the germline ends. Looked up from germline, CDR1 is MGHRA and CDR2 is YSYEKL. The CDR3 runs to 15 residues. The DNA of the CDR3 is TGCGCCAGCAGGGATTCGGGGGTGAGCAATCAGCCCCAGCATTTT. Translated: CASRDSGVSNQPQHF.